This T cell receptor beta chain was recovered during a study of blood T cell repertoires in COVID-19. Study in general: Sources were T cells, B-cell-depleted T cells, or PBMCs; the material itself was cDNA or gDNA.

Here immunoSEQ multiplex PCR was the method, and the copy in TCRdb shows in-frame clones only, minus some. The table includes approximately 180,000 clones, over 70% detected once. V was trimmed by 0 bases and J by 1 base, leaving 6 bases between them. The CDR3 runs 14 residues. CDR1 and CDR2 from the germline V gene are SGHRS and YFSETQ. This clone is a singleton in its sample. V is TRBV5-1 and J is TRBJ2-3, with no clear D. The sequencing sample was made of peripheral blood. The clonotype originates from a woman aged 40 to 50 with COVID-19, enrolled during active disease. In DNA form, the CDR3 reads TGCGCCAGCAGCTTGGACGCGGGCACAGATACGCAGTATTTT. This codes for CASSLDAGTDTQYF.